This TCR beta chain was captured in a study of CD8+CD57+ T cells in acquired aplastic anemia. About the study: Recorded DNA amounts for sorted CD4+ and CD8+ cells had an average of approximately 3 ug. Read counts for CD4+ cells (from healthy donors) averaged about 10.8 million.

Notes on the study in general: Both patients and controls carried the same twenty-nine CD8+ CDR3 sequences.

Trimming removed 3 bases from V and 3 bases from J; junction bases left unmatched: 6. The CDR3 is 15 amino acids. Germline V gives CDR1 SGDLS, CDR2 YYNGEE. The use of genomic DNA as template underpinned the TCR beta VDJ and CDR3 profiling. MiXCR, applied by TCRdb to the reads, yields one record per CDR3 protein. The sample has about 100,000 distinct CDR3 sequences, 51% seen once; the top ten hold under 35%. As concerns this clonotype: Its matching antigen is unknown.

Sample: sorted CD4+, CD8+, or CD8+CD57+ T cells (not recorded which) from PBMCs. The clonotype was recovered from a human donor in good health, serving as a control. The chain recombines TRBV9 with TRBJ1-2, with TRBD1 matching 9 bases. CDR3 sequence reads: CASSEQGATDYGYTF. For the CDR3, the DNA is TGTGCCAGCAGCGAACAGGGGGCGACAGACTATGGCTACACCTTC.